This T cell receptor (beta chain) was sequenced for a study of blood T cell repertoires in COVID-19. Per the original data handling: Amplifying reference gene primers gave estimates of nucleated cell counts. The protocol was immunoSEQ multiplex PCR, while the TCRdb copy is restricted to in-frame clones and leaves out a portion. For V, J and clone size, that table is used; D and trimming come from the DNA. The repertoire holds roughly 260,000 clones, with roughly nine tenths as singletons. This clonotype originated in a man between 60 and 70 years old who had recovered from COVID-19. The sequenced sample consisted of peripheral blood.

CDR3 DNA sequence: TGTGCCAGCAGTGCCAAGACAGGGAAAGGAGATTCTGGGGCCAACGTCCTGACTTTC. It is translated as CASSAKTGKGDSGANVLTF. The chain employs TRBV27 and TRBJ2-6; 7 positions agree with TRBD1. The germline gives CDR1 MNHEY, CDR2 SMNVEV (reference sequence). The CDR3 extends over 19 amino acids. The ends lost 5 bases at V and 1 base at J; junction bases unmatched: 14.